What follows are 11 T cell receptor beta chains derived from one specimen sequenced in a study of blood T cell repertoires in COVID-19. The repertoire was sequenced with immunoSEQ multiplex PCR; TCRdb's copy has only in-frame clones and lacks some. The table shows 200,000 to 250,000 clones, with 80% occurring only once. Sequenced sample: peripheral blood. These receptors originate from a woman in her 70s with acute or convalescent COVID-19.

J is TRBJ2-5 and V is TRBV7-9; D remains ambiguous. In germline, CDR1 is SEHNR, CDR2 FQNEAQ (reference sequence). This CDR3 spans 14 amino acids. Trimming left V 2 bases short and J 1 base short, with 8 bases between. CDR3 in amino acids: CASSLHGSQETQYF. In DNA form, the CDR3 reads TGTGCCAGCAGCTTACATGGCAGCCAAGAGACCCAGTACTTC.

V usage is TRBV6-5 and J usage is TRBJ1-5; possibly TRBD1 for D (6 bases). The V gene's germline CDR1 is MNHEY and CDR2 SVGAGI. This CDR3 has 15 amino acids. V lost 6 bases and J 7 bases, leaving 19 bases between the germline ends. In DNA form, the CDR3 reads TGTGCCAGCAGCGATTTAGGGGGTGGGAGCCAGCCCCAGCATTTT. This gives the protein CASSDLGGGSQPQHF.

The V gene is TRBV7-2, the J gene TRBJ2-7; 7 bases map to TRBD1. The trim removed 5 bases at V and 6 bases at J, leaving 10 bases unmatched. The CDR3 covers 14 residues. Germline V gives CDR1 SGHTA, CDR2 FQGNSA. CDR3 in DNA: TGTGCCAGCAGCCATCAGGACAGGTCGCCCGAGCAGTACTTC. This gives the protein CASSHQDRSPEQYF.

The J gene is TRBJ1-2, the V gene TRBV6-5, with 8 bases fitting TRBD1. Trimming removed 8 bases from V and 4 bases from J; junction bases left unmatched: 6. Germline V gene lookup returns CDR1 MNHEY and CDR2 SVGAGI. The CDR3 is 13 residues long. For the CDR3, the DNA is TGTGCCAGCCGGACAGGGACAGGCTATGGCTACACCTTC. Amino acid sequence: CASRTGTGYGYTF.

The chain is built from TRBV5-5 and TRBJ2-5; 7 nucleotides match TRBD1. CDR3 size: 16 residues. V lost 3 bases to trimming and J lost 1 base; unmatched junction nucleotides: 9. Germline CDR1 is SGHKS and CDR2 is YYEKEE (reference sequence). The CDR3: CASSSYQQGFQETQYF. CDR3 DNA sequence: TGTGCCAGCAGCTCATACCAACAGGGGTTCCAAGAGACCCAGTACTTC.

This clone was detected ten times or more. The chain links TRBV11-2 to TRBJ2-5, with a tentative D call TRBD1 (5 bases). This CDR3 is 15 amino acids long. Germline CDR1 is SGHAT and CDR2 is FQNNGV. Trimming removed 1 base at V and 3 bases at J, with 12 bases between. CDR3 protein: CASSLGVGAEETQYF. DNA of the CDR3: TGTGCCAGCAGCTTAGGGGTAGGGGCGGAAGAGACCCAGTACTTC.

This clone occurred once. The V gene is TRBV7-2, the J gene TRBJ2-7, with 7 bases matching TRBD2. Germline loops: CDR1 SGHTA, CDR2 FQGNSA. This CDR3 comprises 17 residues. V lost 5 bases and J lost 6; bases outside the gene matches: 19. As DNA, the CDR3 is TGTGCCAGCAGCCCCCAAGCAATGGCTCGGGGGGAAGGCGAGCAGTACTTC. This sequence encodes CASSPQAMARGEGEQYF.

The J gene is TRBJ2-7, the V gene TRBV7-2; 8 positions agree with TRBD1. Germline CDR1 SGHTA, CDR2 FQGNSA. J lost 7 bases, V lost 8 bases, and 16 bases had no gene match. The CDR3 spans 15 residues. The CDR3 reads CASGDLKQGAREQYF. The DNA for the CDR3 is TGTGCCAGCGGGGACCTGAAGCAGGGGGCGCGAGAGCAGTACTTC.

Here the CDR3 reads CAWSGAGGRPRGEQFF. The CDR3 coding sequence is TGTGCCTGGAGTGGAGCGGGGGGCCGACCGAGGGGTGAGCAGTTCTTC. V is TRBV30 and J is TRBJ2-1; 9 bases map to TRBD2. Germline V gene sequence: CDR1 GTSNPN, CDR2 SVGIG (reference sequence). The ends lost 1 base at V and 9 bases at J; junction bases unmatched: 13. CDR3 length: 16 residues. The full variable domain, with the rest looked up from reference TRBV30 and TRBJ2-1, is SQTIHQWPATLVQPVGSPLSLECTVEGTSNPNLYWYRQAAGRGLQLLFYSVGIGQISSEVPQNLSASRPQDRQFILSSKKLLLSDSGFYLCAWSGAGGRPRGEQFFGPGTRLTVL.

V usage is TRBV3-1 (or the pseudogene TRBV3-2) and J usage is TRBJ2-7, with a possible D match to TRBD2 (6 bases). Per germline, CDR1 LGHDT and CDR2 YNNKEL (reference sequence). This CDR3 contains 14 residues. V lost 1 base to trimming and J lost 5 bases, with 12 bases between them. For the CDR3, the DNA is TGTGCCAGCAGCCAAGGTGGCGGGGTAGACGAGCAGTACTTC. Residues: CASSQGGGVDEQYF.

The chain employs TRBV24-1 and TRBJ2-1; 7 positions match TRBD2. The CDR3 is made up of 13 amino acids. Germline loops: CDR1 KGHDR, CDR2 SFDVKD. Trimming took 7 bases from V and 6 from J; bases not matched to a gene: 5. The CDR3 DNA is TGTGCCACCAGCGGGGGGTGGGGCAATGAGCAGTTCTTC. This translates into CATSGGWGNEQFF.